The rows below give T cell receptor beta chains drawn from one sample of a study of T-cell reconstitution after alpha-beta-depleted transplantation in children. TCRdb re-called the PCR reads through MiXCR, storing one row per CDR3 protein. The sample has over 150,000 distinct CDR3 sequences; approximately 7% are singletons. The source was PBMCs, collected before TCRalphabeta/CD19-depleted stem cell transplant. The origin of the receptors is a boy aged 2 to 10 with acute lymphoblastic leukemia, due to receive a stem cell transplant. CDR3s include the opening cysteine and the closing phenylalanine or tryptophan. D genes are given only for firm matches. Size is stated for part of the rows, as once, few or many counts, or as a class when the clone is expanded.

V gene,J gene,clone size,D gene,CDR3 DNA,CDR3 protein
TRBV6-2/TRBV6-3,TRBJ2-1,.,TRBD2,TGTGCCAGCAGTCGGACTAGCGGGGGGGTTGAGCAGTTCTTC,CASSRTSGGVEQFF
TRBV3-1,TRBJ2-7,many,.,TGTGCCAGCAGCTCACGGCCGGTGGAGGGCTACGAGCAGTACTTC,CASSSRPVEGYEQYF
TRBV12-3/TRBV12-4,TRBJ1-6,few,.,TGTGCCAGCAGTTTGGCCCGTCAAGCGTATAATTCACCCCTCCACTTT,CASSLARQAYNSPLHF
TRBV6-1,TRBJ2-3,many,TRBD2,TGTGCCAGCAGGCGACTAGCGGGAGGTAGCACAGATACGCAGTATTTT,CASRRLAGGSTDTQYF
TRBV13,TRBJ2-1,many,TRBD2,TGTGCCAGCAGCTTAGGATCTAGCGGGAGAATCCAGTTCTTC,CASSLGSSGRIQFF
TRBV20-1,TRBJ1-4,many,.,TGCAGTGCTAGTGACGACTCGGGTGGGGCTAATGAAAAACTGTTTTTT,CSASDDSGGANEKLFF
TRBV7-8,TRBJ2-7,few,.,TGTGCCAGCAGCCACGACGGGGTCTCCTACGAGCAGTACTTC,CASSHDGVSYEQYF
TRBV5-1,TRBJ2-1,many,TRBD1,TGCGCCAGCTCAGACAGGGGGCTATACAATGAGCAGTTCTTC,CASSDRGLYNEQFF
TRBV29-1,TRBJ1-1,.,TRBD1,TGCAGCGGCGACAGGGGGCCGAACACTGAAGCTTTCTTT,CSGDRGPNTEAFF
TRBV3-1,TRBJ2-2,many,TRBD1,TGTGCCAGCAGCCGAAGGACAGGGGTGGCCGGGGAGCTGTTTTTT,CASSRRTGVAGELFF
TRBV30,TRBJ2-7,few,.,TGTGCCTGGAGTAATACGATCCGCTACGAGCAGTACTTC,CAWSNTIRYEQYF
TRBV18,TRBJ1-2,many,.,TGTGCCAGCTCACCCTGGGACTATGGCTACACCTTC,CASSPWDYGYTF
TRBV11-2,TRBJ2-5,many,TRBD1,TGTGCCAGCAGCTCGAAAACAGGGGTGGAGACCCAGTACTTC,CASSSKTGVETQYF
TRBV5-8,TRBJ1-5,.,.,TGTGCCAGCAGCTCCCCTTACCGACGGGTCGATCAGCCCCAGCATTTT,CASSSPYRRVDQPQHF
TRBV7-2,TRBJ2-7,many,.,TGTGCCAGCAGCTTTGTTGGGGCTTCCGTTGACGAGCAGTACTTC,CASSFVGASVDEQYF
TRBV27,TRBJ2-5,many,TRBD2,TGTGCCAGCAGATTAGCGGGGAGACAGACCCAGTACTTC,CASRLAGRQTQYF
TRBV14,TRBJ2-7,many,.,TGTGCCAGCAGTCTAAGGAGATCCTACGAGCAGTACTTC,CASSLRRSYEQYF
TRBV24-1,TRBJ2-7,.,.,TGTGCCACCAGTGATTCCAAAAAACAGGGCTTGGACTACGAGCAGTACTTC,CATSDSKKQGLDYEQYF
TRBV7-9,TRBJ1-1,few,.,TGTGCCAGCAGCCCTAAAGCCGGGGATGAAGCTTTCTTT,CASSPKAGDEAFF
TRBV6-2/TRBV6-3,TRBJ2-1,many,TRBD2,TGTGCCAGCAGTTTTAGCGGGAGGTACAATGAGCAGTTCTTC,CASSFSGRYNEQFF
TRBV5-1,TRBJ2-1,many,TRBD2,TGCGCCAGCAGTCCTAGCGGGGGGAACTACAATGAGCAGTTCTTC,CASSPSGGNYNEQFF
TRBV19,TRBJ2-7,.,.,TGTGCCAGTCCCTCCTTGCAAGGCTCCTACGAGCAGTACTTC,CASPSLQGSYEQYF
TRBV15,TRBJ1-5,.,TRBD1,TGTGCCACCAGCGGCGACTTAACCGGGACAGGGAATCAGCCCCAGCATTTT,CATSGDLTGTGNQPQHF
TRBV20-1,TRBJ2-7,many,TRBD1,TGCAGTGCGGACCGGACAGGGAACGAGCAGTACTTC,CSADRTGNEQYF
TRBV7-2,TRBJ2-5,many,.,TGTGCCAGCAGCTTAGGGATGCGAGAGACCCAGTACTTC,CASSLGMRETQYF
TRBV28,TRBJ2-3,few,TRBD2,TGTGCCAGCAGTCCCTACCCGACTAGCGGGGGGCCCGGCGGTGGCACAGATACGCAGTATTTT,CASSPYPTSGGPGGGTDTQYF
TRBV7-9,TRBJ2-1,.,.,TGTGCCAGCAGCCTCGGACACCGCCAGTTCTTC,CASSLGHRQFF
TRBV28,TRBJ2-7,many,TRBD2,TGTGCCAGCAGTTTACCTTTCGGAGCGGGGGGATACGAGCAGTACTTC,CASSLPFGAGGYEQYF
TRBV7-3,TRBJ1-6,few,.,TGTGCCAGCAGCTTAAGAGGGGAAGGAAATAATTCACCCCTCCACTTT,CASSLRGEGNNSPLHF
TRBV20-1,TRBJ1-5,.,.,TGCAGTGCTAGAAGGGGGGAGAATCAGCCCCAGCATTTT,CSARRGENQPQHF
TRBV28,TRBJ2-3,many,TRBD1,TGTGCCAGCAAAACTACAGGGGGCACAGATACGCAGTATTTT,CASKTTGGTDTQYF
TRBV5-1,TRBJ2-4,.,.,TGCGCCAGCAGCTTGGACCAGAAAAACATTCAGTACTTC,CASSLDQKNIQYF
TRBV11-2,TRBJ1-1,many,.,TGTGCCAGCAGCTCCTTTTCGGGGGGAGGCACTGAAGCTTTCTTT,CASSSFSGGGTEAFF
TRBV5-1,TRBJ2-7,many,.,TGCGCCAGCAGCTTGGAAGGGGATTACGAGCAGTACTTC,CASSLEGDYEQYF
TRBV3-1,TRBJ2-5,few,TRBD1,TGTGCCAGCAGCCAGCCCGGGACAGGGGCTGAAGAGACCCAGTACTTC,CASSQPGTGAEETQYF
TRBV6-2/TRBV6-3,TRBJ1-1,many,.,TGTGCCAGCAGTTACAGTCGGGGGCTGAACACTGAAGCTTTCTTT,CASSYSRGLNTEAFF
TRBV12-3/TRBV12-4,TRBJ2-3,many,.,TGTGCCAGCAGTCCCAAGCGGGTTAGCACAGATACGCAGTATTTT,CASSPKRVSTDTQYF